Presented here are 9 T cell receptor beta chains from one specimen sequenced in a study of radiation and T cells in renal cell carcinoma (dated by TCRdb to 2018 to 2020). The sample's time point label, decoded: blood 2 weeks post-SBRT. Taken with the paper, the label for treatment or condition translates to: 15 Gy SBRT to primary tumor, nephrectomy 4 weeks later. Libraries came from the immunoSEQ multiplex PCR assay. Held by TCRdb, this immuneACCESS table contains in-frame sequences only and omits some clones. Under half of the omission traces to an unresolved V gene where checked; the cause of the rest is unknown. This sample has 100,000 to 150,000 clones in its table, and around 90% of those were observed once. Nearly 6% of the sample rests with the top ten. Sequences were derived from blood, sampled from a patient whose treatment included radiotherapy and nephrectomy. These receptor sequences come from a woman aged 70-85 years with renal cell carcinoma.

The chain couples TRBV5-4 to TRBJ2-5; possibly TRBD1 for D (7 bases). V was cut by 5 bases and J by 5 bases, with 13 bases left in between. The CDR3 length is 13 residues. Germline V CDR1 and CDR2: SGHNT, YYREEE (reference sequence). For the CDR3, the DNA is TGTGCCAGCAGTCAGGGGGGCCCGGAGACCCAGTACTTC. This translates into CASSQGGPETQYF. The full variable domain, completed using reference TRBV5-4 and TRBJ2-5, is ETGVTQSPTHLIKTRGQQVTLRCSSQSGHNTVSWYQQALGQGPQFIFQYYREEENGRGNFPPRFSGLQFPNYSSELNVNALELDDSALYLCASSQGGPETQYFGPGTRLLVL.

DNA of the CDR3: TGTGCCAGTAGTATAAGGAGGAGGGGATATAGCAATCAGCCCCAGCATTTT. The encoded protein is CASSIRRRGYSNQPQHF. This chain joins TRBV19 and TRBJ1-5; tentative D call: TRBD1 (5 bases). The CDR3 totals 17 residues. Germline loops: CDR1 LNHDA, CDR2 SQIVND (reference sequence). Deletions cut 2 bases from V and 0 bases from J, with 14 bases between.

The rearrangement uses TRBV5-6 and TRBJ2-3, with TRBD2 matching over 11 bases. This CDR3 is built from 16 residues. Trimming took 3 bases from V and 1 from J; bases not matched to a gene: 4. Germline CDR1 reads SGHDT; CDR2 reads YYEEEE. CDR3 DNA sequence: TGTGCCAGCAGCTGGGGACTAGCGGACCGCACAGATACGCAGTATTTT. This translates into CASSWGLADRTDTQYF. The whole variable domain, remainder taken from reference TRBV5-6 and TRBJ2-3, is DAGVTQSPTHLIKTRGQQVTLRCSPKSGHDTVSWYQQALGQGPQFIFQYYEEEERQRGNFPDRFSGHQFPNYSSELNVNALLLGDSALYLCASSWGLADRTDTQYFGPGTRLTVL.

The chain couples TRBV5-8 to TRBJ1-5, with TRBD1 matching over 9 bases. Germline lookup yields CDR1 SGHTS and CDR2 YDEGEE. V lost 4 bases and J lost 4; bases outside the gene matches: 6. The CDR3 sequence is 15 residues long. The CDR3 sequence is CASSTQGAGNQPQHF. CDR3 bases: TGTGCCAGCAGCACACAGGGGGCTGGGAATCAGCCCCAGCATTTT.

The V call is TRBV28, the J call TRBJ2-2, with a tentative D call TRBD2 (6 bases). The V end lost 6 bases, the J end lost 7 bases, and 27 bases lay between the germline ends. Per germline, CDR1 MDHEN and CDR2 SYDVKM. This CDR3 spans 18 amino acids. The CDR3 region has the DNA TGTGCCAGCAGCTTAGTTCCGGTGGGCCTAGCGTTAATCGGGGAGCTGTTTTTT. It encodes CASSLVPVGLALIGELFF.

This chain connects TRBV19 to TRBJ1-2; D might be TRBD1 (5 bases). This CDR3 has 14 residues. Germline V CDR1 and CDR2: LNHDA, SQIVND (reference sequence). V was trimmed by 0 bases and J by 8 bases, leaving 13 bases between them. Written as DNA, the CDR3 is TGTGCCAGTAGTATAGAAACAGGAGTAAGGGGCTACACCTTC. Protein product: CASSIETGVRGYTF.

The J gene is TRBJ2-1, the V gene TRBV27, with 10 bases that match TRBD2. The V gene end was trimmed by 6 bases and the J gene end by 4 bases; junction bases not matched to a gene: 9. This CDR3 has 16 amino acids. Germline assignment: CDR1 MNHEY and CDR2 SMNVEV (reference sequence). CDR3 in DNA: TGTGCCAGCAGATATACCATAGCGGGAGGTTACAATGAGCAGTTCTTC. Its protein is CASRYTIAGGYNEQFF.

The CDR3, as DNA: TGTGCCAGTAGTATAGGCCTCCGGGGCGAGCAGTACTTC. Its protein is CASSIGLRGEQYF. The J gene is TRBJ2-7, the V gene TRBV19; maybe TRBD2 (5 bases). V lost 1 base, J lost 6 bases, and 10 bases lay in between. Germline V gene lookup returns CDR1 LNHDA and CDR2 SQIVND (reference sequence). The CDR3 extends over 13 amino acids. Filled out from reference TRBV19 and TRBJ2-7, the complete variable domain reads DGGITQSPKYLFRKEGQNVTLSCEQNLNHDAMYWYRQDPGQGLRLIYYSQIVNDFQKGDIAEGYSVSREKKESFPLTVTSAQKNPTAFYLCASSIGLRGEQYFGPGTRLTVT.

V and J are TRBV19 and TRBJ2-3; 14 bases are shared with TRBD2. The germline CDR1 and CDR2 sequences are LNHDA and SQIVND (reference sequence). The CDR3 runs to 17 residues. J was trimmed by 4 bases and V by 5 bases; bases with no gene match: 8. CDR3 loop: CASSLPKGLAGADTQYF. CDR3 nucleotide sequence: TGTGCCAGTAGTCTGCCGAAGGGACTAGCGGGGGCAGATACGCAGTATTTT.